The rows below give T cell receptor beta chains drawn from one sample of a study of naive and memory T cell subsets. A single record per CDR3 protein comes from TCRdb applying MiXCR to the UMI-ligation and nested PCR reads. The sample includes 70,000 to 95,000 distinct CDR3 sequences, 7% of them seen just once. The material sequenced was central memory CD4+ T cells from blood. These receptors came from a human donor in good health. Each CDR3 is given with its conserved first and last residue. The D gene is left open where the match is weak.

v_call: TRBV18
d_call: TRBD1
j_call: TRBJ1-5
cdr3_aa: CASSPGQGDNQPQHF

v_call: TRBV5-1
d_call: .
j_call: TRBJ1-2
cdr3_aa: CASSLDSTTDYGYTF

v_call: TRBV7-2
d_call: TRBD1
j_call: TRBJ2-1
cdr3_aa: CASSIYKGAQGQFF

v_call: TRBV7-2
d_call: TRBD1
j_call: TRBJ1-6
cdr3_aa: CASRGTGTKSPLHF

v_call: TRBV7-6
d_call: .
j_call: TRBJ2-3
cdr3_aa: CASSLGFTKNTDTQYF

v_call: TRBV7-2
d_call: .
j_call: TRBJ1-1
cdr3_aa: CAISMGGENTEAFF

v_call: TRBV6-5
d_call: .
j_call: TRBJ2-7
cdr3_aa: CASSYEAGPGREQYF

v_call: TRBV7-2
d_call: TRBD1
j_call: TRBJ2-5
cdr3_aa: CASSLGRGTGRGETQYF

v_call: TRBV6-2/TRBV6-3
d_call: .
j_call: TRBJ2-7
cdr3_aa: CASSYRAEQYF

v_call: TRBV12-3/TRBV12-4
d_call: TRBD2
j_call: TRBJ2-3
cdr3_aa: CASTRRRASGAHDTQYF

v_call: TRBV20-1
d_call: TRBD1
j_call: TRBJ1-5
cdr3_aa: CSARRQGEYSNQPQHF

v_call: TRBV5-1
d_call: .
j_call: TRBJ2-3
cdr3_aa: CASIGSHTDTQYF

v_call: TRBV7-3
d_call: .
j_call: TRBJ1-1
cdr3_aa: CASSQRGRETEAFF

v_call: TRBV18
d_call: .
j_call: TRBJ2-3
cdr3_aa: CASSPNRERTTDTQYF

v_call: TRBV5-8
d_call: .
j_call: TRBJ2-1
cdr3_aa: CASSDGTAYAYNEQFF

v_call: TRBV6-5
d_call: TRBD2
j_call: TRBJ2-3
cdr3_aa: CASSYQSGGASGLDTQYF

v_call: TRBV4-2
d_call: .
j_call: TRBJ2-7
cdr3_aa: CASSPRSGGAGHYEQYF

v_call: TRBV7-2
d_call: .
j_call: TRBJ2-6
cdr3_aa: CASSVGTNVGANVLTF

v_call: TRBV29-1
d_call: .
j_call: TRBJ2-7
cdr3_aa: CSARGGYEQYF

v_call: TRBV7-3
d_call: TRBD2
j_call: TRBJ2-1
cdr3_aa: CASSPLGAGAYNEQFF

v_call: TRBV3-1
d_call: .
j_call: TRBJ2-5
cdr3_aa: CASTLGGGRKTQYF

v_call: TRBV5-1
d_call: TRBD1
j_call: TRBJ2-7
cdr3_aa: CASSLGDRPYEQYF

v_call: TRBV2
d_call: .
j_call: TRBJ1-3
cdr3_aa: CASIRTYGNTIYF

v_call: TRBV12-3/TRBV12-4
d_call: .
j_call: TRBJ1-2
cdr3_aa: CASRVAGYYGYTF

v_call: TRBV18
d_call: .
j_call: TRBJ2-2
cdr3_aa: CASSPIGGDTGELFF

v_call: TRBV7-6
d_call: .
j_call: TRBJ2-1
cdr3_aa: CASGRRLNEQFF

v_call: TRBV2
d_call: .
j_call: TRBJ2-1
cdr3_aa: CASSAQEQFF

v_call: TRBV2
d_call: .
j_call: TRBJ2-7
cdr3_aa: CASARLGEQYF

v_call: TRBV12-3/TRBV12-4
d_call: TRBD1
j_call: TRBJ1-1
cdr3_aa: CASRGQGVSEAFF

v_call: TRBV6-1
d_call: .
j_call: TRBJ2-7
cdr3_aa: CASIPGHTGSYEQYF

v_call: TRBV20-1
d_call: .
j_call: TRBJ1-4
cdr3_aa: CSARDDGRANEKLFF

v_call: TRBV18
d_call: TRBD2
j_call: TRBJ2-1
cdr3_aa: CASSPPLAGGKNEQFF

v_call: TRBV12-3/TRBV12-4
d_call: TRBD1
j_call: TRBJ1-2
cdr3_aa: CASSLQGVGVYGYTF

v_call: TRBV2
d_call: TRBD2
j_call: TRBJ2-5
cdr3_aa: CASRGGLAGETQYF

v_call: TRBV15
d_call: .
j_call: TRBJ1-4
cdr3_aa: CATSRRINEKLFF

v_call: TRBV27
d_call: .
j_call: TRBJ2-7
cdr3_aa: CASSFLGFGGYEQYF

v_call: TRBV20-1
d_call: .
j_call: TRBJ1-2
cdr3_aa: CSAPSLHGNYGYTF